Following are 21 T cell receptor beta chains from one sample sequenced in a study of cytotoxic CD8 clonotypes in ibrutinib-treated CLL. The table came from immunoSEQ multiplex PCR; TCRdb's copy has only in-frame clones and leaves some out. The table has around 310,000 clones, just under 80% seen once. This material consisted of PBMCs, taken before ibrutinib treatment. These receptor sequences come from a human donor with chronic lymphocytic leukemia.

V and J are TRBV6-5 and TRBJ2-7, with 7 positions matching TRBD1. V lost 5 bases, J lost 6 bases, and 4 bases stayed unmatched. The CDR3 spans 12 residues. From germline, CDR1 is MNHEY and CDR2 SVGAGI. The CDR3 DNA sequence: TGTGCCAGCAGTGAACAGGGGCTCGAGCAGTACTTC. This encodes CASSEQGLEQYF.

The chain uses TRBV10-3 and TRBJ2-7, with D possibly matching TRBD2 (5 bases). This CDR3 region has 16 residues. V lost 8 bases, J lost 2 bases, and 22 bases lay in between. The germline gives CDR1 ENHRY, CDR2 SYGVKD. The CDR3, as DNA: TGTGCCATCGCAGCCGGTTCGGTTAGAGGGACCTACGAGCAGTACTTC. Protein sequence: CAIAAGSVRGTYEQYF.

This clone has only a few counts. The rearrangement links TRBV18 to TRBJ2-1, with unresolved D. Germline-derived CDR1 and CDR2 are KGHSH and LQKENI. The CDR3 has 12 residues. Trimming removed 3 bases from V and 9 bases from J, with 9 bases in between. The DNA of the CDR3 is TGTGCCAGCTCACCCGATCCCGGTGAGCAGTTCTTC. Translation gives CASSPDPGEQFF.

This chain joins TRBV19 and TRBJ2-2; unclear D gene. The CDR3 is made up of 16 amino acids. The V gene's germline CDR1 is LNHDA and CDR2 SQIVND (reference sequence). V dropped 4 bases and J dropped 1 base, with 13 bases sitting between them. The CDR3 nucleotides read TGTGCCAGTAGTAAAGCAGGTGCTTTGAACACCGGGGAGCTGTTTTTT. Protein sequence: CASSKAGALNTGELFF. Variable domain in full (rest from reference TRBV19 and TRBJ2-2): DGGITQSPKYLFRKEGQNVTLSCEQNLNHDAMYWYRQDPGQGLRLIYYSQIVNDFQKGDIAEGYSVSREKKESFPLTVTSAQKNPTAFYLCASSKAGALNTGELFFGEGSRLTVL.

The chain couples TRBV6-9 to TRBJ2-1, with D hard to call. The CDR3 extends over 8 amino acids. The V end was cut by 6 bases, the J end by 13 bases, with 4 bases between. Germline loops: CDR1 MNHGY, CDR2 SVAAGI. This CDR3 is CASSGQFF. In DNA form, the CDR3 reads TGTGCCAGCAGCGGCCAGTTCTTC.

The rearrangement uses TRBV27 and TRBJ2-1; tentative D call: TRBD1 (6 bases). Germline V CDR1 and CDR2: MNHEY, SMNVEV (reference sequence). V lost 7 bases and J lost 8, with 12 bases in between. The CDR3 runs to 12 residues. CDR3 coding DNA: TGTGCCAGCAAGGGCAGGGGATATGAGCAGTTCTTC. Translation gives CASKGRGYEQFF.

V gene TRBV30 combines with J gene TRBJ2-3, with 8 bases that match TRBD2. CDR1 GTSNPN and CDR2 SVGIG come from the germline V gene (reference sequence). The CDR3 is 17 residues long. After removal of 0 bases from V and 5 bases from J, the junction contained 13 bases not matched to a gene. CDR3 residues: CAWSVPGLATRKDTQYF. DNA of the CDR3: TGTGCCTGGAGTGTACCCGGACTAGCCACCCGCAAAGATACGCAGTATTTT.

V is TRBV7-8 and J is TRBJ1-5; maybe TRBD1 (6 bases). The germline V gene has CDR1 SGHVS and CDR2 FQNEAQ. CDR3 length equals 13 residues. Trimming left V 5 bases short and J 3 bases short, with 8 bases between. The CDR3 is CASSPGANQPQHF. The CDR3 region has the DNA TGTGCCAGCAGCCCAGGGGCCAATCAGCCCCAGCATTTT. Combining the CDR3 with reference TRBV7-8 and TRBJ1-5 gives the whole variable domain GAGVSQSPRYKVAKRGQDVALRCDPISGHVSLFWYQQALGQGPEFLTYFQNEAQLDKSGLPSDRFFAERPEGSVSTLKIQRTQQEDSAVYLCASSPGANQPQHFGDGTRLSIL.

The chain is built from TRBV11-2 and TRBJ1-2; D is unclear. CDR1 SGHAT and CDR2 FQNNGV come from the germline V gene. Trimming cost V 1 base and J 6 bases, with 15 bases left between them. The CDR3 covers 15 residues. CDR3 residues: CASSLVGLYLDGYTF. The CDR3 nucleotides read TGTGCCAGCAGCTTAGTTGGGCTATACCTGGATGGCTACACCTTC.

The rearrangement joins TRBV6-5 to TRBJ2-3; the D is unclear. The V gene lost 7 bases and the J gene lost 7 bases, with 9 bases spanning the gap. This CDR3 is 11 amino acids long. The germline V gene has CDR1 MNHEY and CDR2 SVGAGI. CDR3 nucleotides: TGTGCCAGCACGTCGTCGTATACGCAGTATTTT. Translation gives CASTSSYTQYF.

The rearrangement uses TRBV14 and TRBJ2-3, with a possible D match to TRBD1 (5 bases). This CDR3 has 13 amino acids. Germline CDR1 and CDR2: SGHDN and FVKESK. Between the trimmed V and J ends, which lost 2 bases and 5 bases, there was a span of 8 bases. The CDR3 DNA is TGTGCCAGCAGCCAACCAGGGCGAGATACGCAGTATTTT. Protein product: CASSQPGRDTQYF. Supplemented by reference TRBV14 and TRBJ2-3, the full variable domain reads EAGVTQFPSHSVIEKGQTVTLRCDPISGHDNLYWYRRVMGKEIKFLLHFVKESKQDESGMPNNRFLAERTGGTYSTLKVQPAELEDSGVYFCASSQPGRDTQYFGPGTRLTVL.

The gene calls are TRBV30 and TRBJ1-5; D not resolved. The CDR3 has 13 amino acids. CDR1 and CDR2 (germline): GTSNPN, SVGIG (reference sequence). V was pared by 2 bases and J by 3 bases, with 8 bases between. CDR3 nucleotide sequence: TGTGCCTGGAGTCTTCAGAACAATCAGCCCCAGCATTTT. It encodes CAWSLQNNQPQHF.

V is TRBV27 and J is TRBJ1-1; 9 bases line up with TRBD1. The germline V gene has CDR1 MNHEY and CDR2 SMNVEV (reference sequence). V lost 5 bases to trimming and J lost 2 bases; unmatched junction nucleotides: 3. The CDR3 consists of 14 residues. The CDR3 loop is CASSKGQGNTEAFF. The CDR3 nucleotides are TGTGCCAGCAGTAAGGGACAGGGTAACACTGAAGCTTTCTTT.

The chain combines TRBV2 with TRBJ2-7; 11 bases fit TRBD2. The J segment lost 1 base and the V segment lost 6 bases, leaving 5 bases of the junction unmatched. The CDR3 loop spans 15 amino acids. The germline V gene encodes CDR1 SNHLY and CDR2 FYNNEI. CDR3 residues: CASRRGTSGSYEQYF. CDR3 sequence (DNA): TGTGCCAGCAGGAGGGGGACTAGCGGATCCTACGAGCAGTACTTC.

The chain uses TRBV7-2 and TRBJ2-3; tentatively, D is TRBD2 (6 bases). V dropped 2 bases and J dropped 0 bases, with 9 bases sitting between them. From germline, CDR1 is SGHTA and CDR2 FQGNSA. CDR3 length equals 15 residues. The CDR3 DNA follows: TGTGCCAGCAGCTTATTCGGGAGAAGCACAGATACGCAGTATTTT. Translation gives CASSLFGRSTDTQYF.

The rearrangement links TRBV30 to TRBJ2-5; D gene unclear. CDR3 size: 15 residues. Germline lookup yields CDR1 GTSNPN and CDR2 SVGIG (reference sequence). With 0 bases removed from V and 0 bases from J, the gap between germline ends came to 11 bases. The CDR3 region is CAWSVRNSYQETQYF. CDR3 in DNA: TGTGCCTGGAGTGTACGAAACTCGTACCAAGAGACCCAGTACTTC.

The CDR3 nucleotides are TGCGCCAGCAGCCAAGAGATGGATCTACCTTACGAGCAGTACTTC. Encoded protein: CASSQEMDLPYEQYF. This chain joins TRBV4-3 and TRBJ2-7; D unclear. The V gene's germline CDR1 is LGHNA and CDR2 YSLEER. V lost 0 bases, J lost 4 bases, and 13 bases lay in between. CDR3 length: 15 amino acids.

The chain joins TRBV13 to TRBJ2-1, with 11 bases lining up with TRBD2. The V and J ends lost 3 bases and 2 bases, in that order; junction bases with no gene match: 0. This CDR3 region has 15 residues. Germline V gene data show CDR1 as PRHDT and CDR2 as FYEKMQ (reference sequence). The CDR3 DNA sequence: TGTGCCAGCAGCTTGGGACTAGCGGCCTACAATGAGCAGTTCTTC. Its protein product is CASSLGLAAYNEQFF.

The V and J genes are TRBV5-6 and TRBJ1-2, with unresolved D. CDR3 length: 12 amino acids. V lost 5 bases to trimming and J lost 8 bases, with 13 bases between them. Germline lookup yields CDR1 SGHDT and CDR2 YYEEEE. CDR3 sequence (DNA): TGTGCCAGCAGAGGACCCGAGAGAGGCTACACCTTC. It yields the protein CASRGPERGYTF.

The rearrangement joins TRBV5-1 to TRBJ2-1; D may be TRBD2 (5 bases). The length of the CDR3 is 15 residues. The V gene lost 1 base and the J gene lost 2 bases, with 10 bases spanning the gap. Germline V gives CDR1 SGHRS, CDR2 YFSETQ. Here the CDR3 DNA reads TGCGCCAGCAGCTTGACGGGATCTCCCTACAATGAGCAGTTCTTC. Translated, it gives CASSLTGSPYNEQFF.

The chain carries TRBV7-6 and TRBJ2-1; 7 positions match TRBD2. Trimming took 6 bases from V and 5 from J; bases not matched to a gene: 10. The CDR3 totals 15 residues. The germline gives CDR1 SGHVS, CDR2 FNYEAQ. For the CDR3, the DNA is TGTGCCAGCAGGAACCCTTATGGGAGGGACAATGAGCAGTTCTTC. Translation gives CASRNPYGRDNEQFF.